What follows is one T cell receptor (beta chain) and its context. Trimming took 0 bases from V and 4 from J, leaving 11 bases between them. Germline CDR1 reads SGDLS; CDR2 reads YYNGEE. The length of the CDR3 is 15 residues. Measured with immunoSEQ multiplex PCR; TCRdb has only the in-frame clones, and not every one. The repertoire holds about 130,000 clones, with under 95% as singletons. The record originates from a study of control samples from healthy donors and cancer patients. The J gene is TRBJ2-1, the V gene TRBV9; a weak D match, TRBD1 (5 bases). The TCR originated in a man aged 45-65 years with head and neck cancer. The specimen was PBMCs. For the CDR3, the DNA is TGTGCCAGCAGCGTAGAAGGGGAACCATACAATGAGCAGTTCTTC. Translating it yields CASSVEGEPYNEQFF.